This record looks at one T cell receptor (beta chain) sequence and its context. With V trimmed by 4 bases and J by 5 bases, 5 bases remained unmatched. This CDR3 spans 14 amino acids. The germline V gene has CDR1 MNHEY and CDR2 SVGAGI. Profiled with immunoSEQ multiplex PCR; TCRdb holds only in-frame clones, not every one. The sample includes several thousand clones, approximately 54% of them seen just once. This sample stems from a study of sequential checkpoint blockade in melanoma. Treatment in this sample: randomized to nivolumab then ipilimumab (arm A) or the reverse (arm B). From thawed PBMCs, live CD3+CD8+ cells negative for CD19 and CD56 were sorted.

The chain is built from TRBV6-5 and TRBJ2-1; TRBD2 agrees at 7 bases. The source of this sequence is a human donor with melanoma. The sequencing here drew on CD8+ T cells sorted from blood (inferred from file names), taken from a patient given nivolumab and ipilimumab in sequence. Here the CDR3 DNA reads TGTGCCAGCAGTTCCGGGACTATGAACAATGAGCAGTTCTTC. As protein: CASSSGTMNNEQFF.